A single sample is the source of the 26 T cell receptor beta chains below, sequenced in a study of cytomegalovirus exposure and HLA in healthy donors. PCR primers comprised 60 Vbeta and 13 Jbeta primers. Profiling relied on immunoSEQ multiplex PCR, and the TCRdb table lists in-frame clones only, not all of them. The repertoire consists of about 130,000 clones, with 55% to 75% occurring once and the leading ten covering approximately 2.9%. Input material: PBMCs. All receptors come from a human donor in good health.

The V call is TRBV9, the J call TRBJ2-3; 10 bases map to TRBD2. The trim removed 0 bases at V and 0 bases at J, leaving 7 bases unmatched. The CDR3 extends over 18 amino acids. Germline V CDR1 and CDR2: SGDLS, YYNGEE. Written as DNA, the CDR3 is TGTGCCAGCAGCGTAGGAGCGGGGGGGCTAAGTAGCACAGATACGCAGTATTTT. As protein: CASSVGAGGLSSTDTQYF.

V gene TRBV6-5 combines with J gene TRBJ2-5; the match to TRBD1 covers 12 bases. The V gene's germline CDR1 is MNHEY and CDR2 SVGAGI. With 6 bases clipped from V and 4 bases from J, the junction kept 3 bases outside the gene matches. This CDR3 is 14 amino acids long. CDR3 region: CASRGQGARETQYF. Here the CDR3 DNA reads TGTGCCAGCAGGGGACAGGGGGCGCGAGAGACCCAGTACTTC.

The J gene is TRBJ2-1, the V gene TRBV9; D is undetermined. There are 13 residues in the CDR3. Trimming took 2 bases from V and 8 from J, leaving 11 bases between them. Per the germline V gene, CDR1 is SGDLS and CDR2 is YYNGEE. The CDR3 nucleotides read TGTGCCAGCAGCGTCTCATTAACAGATGAGCAGTTCTTC. Protein product: CASSVSLTDEQFF.

The V gene is TRBV9, the J gene TRBJ1-2; the D is unclear. Germline CDR1 is SGDLS and CDR2 is YYNGEE. The CDR3 spans 13 residues. V was trimmed by 0 bases and J by 3 bases, leaving 6 bases between them. The CDR3 DNA reads TGTGCCAGCAGCGTAGAGGAGGACTATGGCTACACCTTC. Translating gives CASSVEEDYGYTF. The variable domain in full, completed from reference TRBV9 and TRBJ1-2, reads DSGVTQTPKHLITATGQRVTLRCSPRSGDLSVYWYQQSLDQGLQFLIQYYNGEERAKGNILERFSAQQFPDLHSELNLSSLELGDSALYFCASSVEEDYGYTFGSGTRLTVV.

The V call is TRBV9, the J call TRBJ2-3; no definite D call. V was shortened by 0 bases and J by 9 bases, with 14 bases between the two germline ends. Germline lookup yields CDR1 SGDLS and CDR2 YYNGEE. The CDR3 contains 14 residues. The CDR3 protein is CASSVAESTATQYF. The CDR3 nucleotides read TGTGCCAGCAGCGTAGCTGAATCTACTGCCACGCAGTATTTT.

The chain uses TRBV28 and TRBJ2-1, with 9 positions matching TRBD1. V trimming: 7 bases; J trimming: 8 bases; junction bases outside the gene matches: 9. The length of the CDR3 is 14 residues. The germline gives CDR1 MDHEN, CDR2 SYDVKM. The CDR3 here is CASTGGTGTHEQFF. The CDR3 bases are TGTGCCAGCACTGGGGGGACAGGGACACATGAGCAGTTCTTC.

V is TRBV27 and J is TRBJ2-5; 12 bases align to TRBD2. J gave up 4 bases and V 5 bases, and 5 bases lay outside the gene matches. The CDR3 spans 15 residues. In germline, CDR1 is MNHEY, CDR2 SMNVEV (reference sequence). The CDR3 DNA is TGTGCCAGCAGTCCCGGACTAGCGGGGATAGAGACCCAGTACTTC. It codes for CASSPGLAGIETQYF.

The chain carries TRBV18 and TRBJ2-7; 7 nucleotides agree with TRBD1. The CDR3 spans 13 residues. CDR1 is KGHSH, CDR2 LQKENI, per germline. V lost 6 bases, J lost 7 bases, and 9 bases stayed unmatched. Here the CDR3 reads CASSLDRSYEQYF. CDR3 in DNA: TGTGCCAGCTCCCTGGACAGGAGCTATGAGCAGTACTTC.

This rearrangement joins TRBV5-1 to TRBJ1-1, with 8 bases aligning to TRBD1. After removal of 0 bases from V and 1 base from J, the junction contained 2 bases not matched to a gene. From germline, CDR1 is SGHRS and CDR2 YFSETQ. The CDR3 extends over 15 amino acids. The DNA of the CDR3 is TGCGCCAGCAGCTTGGGACAGGGGAAGAACACTGAAGCTTTCTTT. Protein product: CASSLGQGKNTEAFF. Full variable domain (outside the CDR3, taken from reference TRBV5-1 and TRBJ1-1): KAGVTQTPRYLIKTRGQQVTLSCSPISGHRSVSWYQQTPGQGLQFLFEYFSETQRNKGNFPGRFSGRQFSNSRSEMNVSTLELGDSALYLCASSLGQGKNTEAFFGQGTRLTVV.

The CDR3 DNA reads as TGTGCCAGCAGTAAGACTAGCGGGGGGGCCAATGAGCAGTTCTTC. Its translation is CASSKTSGGANEQFF. This chain links TRBV6-1 with TRBJ2-1, with 14 bases that match TRBD2. V trimming: 5 bases; J trimming: 6 bases; junction bases outside the gene matches: 3. Germline-derived CDR1 and CDR2 are MNHNS and SASEGT. The CDR3 consists of 15 residues.

The gene calls are TRBV7-9 and TRBJ2-4, with D perhaps matching TRBD2 (6 bases). Germline CDR1 reads SEHNR; CDR2 reads FQNEAQ (reference sequence). The CDR3 is 17 residues long. Trimming stripped 6 bases from V and 6 bases from J, with 24 bases between. The CDR3 nucleotides are TGTGCCAGCAGACCTCCCCCCTTGGGAGGACGGGGAAACATTCAGTACTTC. This sequence encodes CASRPPPLGGRGNIQYF. Using reference TRBV7-9 and TRBJ2-4 for the parts outside the CDR3, the full variable domain is DTGVSQNPRHKITKRGQNVTFRCDPISEHNRLYWYRQTLGQGPEFLTYFQNEAQLEKSRLLSDRFSAERPKGSFSTLEIQRTEQGDSAMYLCASRPPPLGGRGNIQYFGAGTRLSVL.

The chain is built from TRBV30 and TRBJ1-1, with D perhaps TRBD1 (6 bases). Deletions cut 0 bases from V and 7 bases from J, with 15 bases between. From germline, CDR1 is GTSNPN and CDR2 SVGIG (reference sequence). This CDR3 is built from 14 residues. CDR3 protein: CAWSVQGTHHEAFF. CDR3 coding DNA: TGTGCCTGGAGTGTACAGGGAACACATCATGAAGCTTTCTTT.

This clone came up once. The rearrangement uses TRBV28 and TRBJ2-1; a weak D match, TRBD2 (6 bases). The CDR3 loop spans 14 amino acids. V was cut by 8 bases and J by 8 bases, with 19 bases left in between. Germline V CDR1 and CDR2: MDHEN, SYDVKM. Written as DNA, the CDR3 is TGTGCCAGCCGCTGGTTGGGGTCGGGGGATGAGCAGTTCTTC. Protein: CASRWLGSGDEQFF.

The chain links TRBV30 to TRBJ2-5; weak D call: TRBD1 (6 bases). The DNA end lines up better with TRBJ2-7; the J call may be wrong. The CDR3 extends over 14 amino acids. Germline V gene lookup returns CDR1 GTSNPN and CDR2 SVGIG (reference sequence). Here the CDR3 DNA reads TGTGCCTGGAGTGTCGGGACACCCTCCTACGAGCAGTACTTC. Amino acids: CAWSVGTPSYEQYF.

The rearrangement joins TRBV30 to TRBJ1-2; 10 bases agree with TRBD1. The CDR3 length is 15 residues. CDR1 and CDR2 from the germline V gene are GTSNPN and SVGIG (reference sequence). V lost 1 base, J lost 8 bases, and 10 bases stayed unmatched. The CDR3 nucleotides are TGTGCCTGGAGTGCGACCGGGACAGGGGTGTCCGGCTACACCTTC. Protein sequence: CAWSATGTGVSGYTF.

The gene calls are TRBV2 and TRBJ1-1; the D gene is possibly TRBD1 (6 bases). Germline V CDR1 and CDR2: SNHLY, FYNNEI. The CDR3 has 15 residues. Trimming cost V 2 bases and J 7 bases, with 17 bases left between them. The CDR3 sequence: CASSEFARGWGEAFF. The CDR3 DNA sequence: TGTGCCAGCAGTGAATTCGCCAGGGGATGGGGTGAAGCTTTCTTT. The whole variable domain, filled in from reference TRBV2 and TRBJ1-1, reads EPEVTQTPSHQVTQMGQEVILRCVPISNHLYFYWYRQILGQKVEFLVSFYNNEISEKSEIFDDQFSVERPDGSNFTLKIRSTKLEDSAMYFCASSEFARGWGEAFFGQGTRLTVV.

This clone was seen more than once but under ten times. The CDR3: CASSIGSGNTIYF. The DNA for the CDR3 is TGTGCCAGTAGTATCGGCTCTGGAAACACCATATATTTT. The chain joins TRBV19 to TRBJ1-3; D call uncertain. V was cut by 3 bases and J by 0 bases, with 3 bases left in between. This CDR3 contains 13 residues. Germline assignment: CDR1 LNHDA and CDR2 SQIVND (reference sequence).

The V call is TRBV7-9, the J call TRBJ1-1; D might be TRBD1 (5 bases). The CDR3 contains 13 residues. Germline-derived CDR1 and CDR2 are SEHNR and FQNEAQ (reference sequence). The V end was cut by 8 bases, the J end by 1 base, with 11 bases between. The DNA for the CDR3 is TGTGCCAGCCTGGGACTGGGGAACACTGAAGCTTTCTTT. Translated, it gives CASLGLGNTEAFF.

The chain recombines TRBV5-1 with TRBJ1-1, with a weak D call TRBD1 (6 bases). Trimming took 7 bases from V and 2 from J, leaving 9 bases between them. Germline loops: CDR1 SGHRS, CDR2 YFSETQ. The CDR3 loop spans 12 amino acids. CDR3 amino acids: CASATGNTEAFF. The CDR3 bases are TGCGCCAGCGCGACAGGTAACACTGAAGCTTTCTTT.

J is TRBJ2-6 and V is TRBV23-1, with D maybe TRBD1 (5 bases). TRBV23-1 is marked as an open reading frame, function uncertain. Trimming cost V 6 bases and J 4 bases, with 13 bases left between them. The CDR3 has 15 amino acids. The CDR3: CASRRQCLGANVLTF. DNA of the CDR3: TGCGCCAGCAGGAGACAGTGCCTGGGGGCCAACGTCCTGACTTTC.

This clone has only one observation. The V call is TRBV2, the J call TRBJ1-5; D remains unclear. Deletions cut 4 bases from V and 4 bases from J, with 11 bases between. The germline V gene has CDR1 SNHLY and CDR2 FYNNEI. CDR3 size: 14 residues. In DNA, the CDR3 is TGTGCCAGCAGTGGCGGGTTTGTGAATCAGCCCCAGCATTTT. Its protein is CASSGGFVNQPQHF. Combining the CDR3 with reference TRBV2 and TRBJ1-5 gives the whole variable domain EPEVTQTPSHQVTQMGQEVILRCVPISNHLYFYWYRQILGQKVEFLVSFYNNEISEKSEIFDDQFSVERPDGSNFTLKIRSTKLEDSAMYFCASSGGFVNQPQHFGDGTRLSIL.

This clone was recorded a few times. The rearrangement links TRBV4-1 to TRBJ1-2; 8 bases map to TRBD1. The CDR3 runs 15 residues. In germline, CDR1 is MGHRA, CDR2 YSYEKL. The ends lost 3 bases at V and 6 bases at J; junction bases unmatched: 9. The CDR3 spells CASSQGYGQGHGYTF. Written as DNA, the CDR3 is TGCGCCAGCAGCCAGGGGTATGGACAGGGCCATGGCTACACCTTC.

J is TRBJ1-2 and V is TRBV19; possibly TRBD1 for D (5 bases). In germline, CDR1 is LNHDA, CDR2 SQIVND (reference sequence). V lost 8 bases, J lost 2 bases, and 15 bases lay in between. This CDR3 has 14 residues. Here the CDR3 reads CASGNRPLNYGYTF. The DNA of the CDR3 is TGTGCCAGTGGAAACAGGCCGCTCAACTATGGCTACACCTTC.

As DNA, the CDR3 is TGTGCCAGCAGCCCCAGGGGCCCCGGCCTAGAAGCTTTCTTT. Translating it yields CASSPRGPGLEAFF. The V call is TRBV11-2, the J call TRBJ1-1; weak D call: TRBD1 (6 bases). Germline assignment: CDR1 SGHAT and CDR2 FQNNGV. The CDR3 totals 14 residues. Trimming took 5 bases from V and 8 from J, leaving 18 bases between them.

The chain couples TRBV7-9 to TRBJ2-2; 13 bases are shared with TRBD2. J lost 4 bases, V lost 4 bases, and 3 bases had no gene match. Per the germline V gene, CDR1 is SEHNR and CDR2 is FQNEAQ (reference sequence). This CDR3 is built from 16 residues. CDR3 protein: CASSSRLAGGTGELFF. The CDR3 coding sequence is TGTGCCAGCAGCTCACGACTAGCGGGGGGCACCGGGGAGCTGTTTTTT.

This clone appeared once. The V call is TRBV7-2, the J call TRBJ1-5, with 8 bases aligning to TRBD1. The CDR3 covers 15 residues. CDR1 and CDR2 (germline): SGHTA, FQGNSA. Trimming took 5 bases from V and 6 from J; bases not matched to a gene: 9. For the CDR3, the DNA is TGTGCCAGCAGCCCCCACTCAGGGGGCGGTCAGCCCCAGCATTTT. It encodes CASSPHSGGGQPQHF.